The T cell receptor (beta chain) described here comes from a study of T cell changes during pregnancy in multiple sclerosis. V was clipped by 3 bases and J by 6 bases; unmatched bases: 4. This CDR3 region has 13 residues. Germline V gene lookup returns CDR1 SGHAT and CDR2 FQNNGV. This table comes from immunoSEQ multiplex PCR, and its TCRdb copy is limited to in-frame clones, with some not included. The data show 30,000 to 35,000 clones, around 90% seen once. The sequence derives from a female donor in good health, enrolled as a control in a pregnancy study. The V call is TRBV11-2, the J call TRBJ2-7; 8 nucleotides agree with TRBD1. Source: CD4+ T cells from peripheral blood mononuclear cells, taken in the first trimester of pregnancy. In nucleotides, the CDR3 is TGTGCCAGCAGCTTCCAGGGGGCTGGCGAGCAGTACTTC. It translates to CASSFQGAGEQYF.